These 26 T cell receptor beta chains originate from one sample sequenced in a study of blood T cell repertoires in COVID-19. Profiled with immunoSEQ multiplex PCR; TCRdb holds only in-frame clones, not every one. This table has 150,000 to 180,000 clones, around 87% appearing once. The source material was peripheral blood. All receptors derive from a woman between 35 and 50 years old with acute or convalescent COVID-19.

The chain links TRBV5-1 to TRBJ2-3; 9 bases are a match to TRBD2. Germline V gene sequence: CDR1 SGHRS, CDR2 YFSETQ. V was pared by 5 bases and J by 2 bases, with 6 bases of the junction left unmatched. The CDR3 spans 15 residues. The CDR3 here is CASRKAGGPTDTQYF. In DNA, the CDR3 is TGCGCCAGCAGAAAGGCGGGGGGGCCCACAGATACGCAGTATTTT.

This rearrangement joins TRBV27 to TRBJ1-5, with TRBD1 identical over 11 bases. V lost 6 bases, J lost 7 bases, and 5 bases stayed unmatched. Germline assignment: CDR1 MNHEY and CDR2 SMNVEV (reference sequence). The CDR3 has 14 residues. The CDR3 loop is CASSKGQGEQPQHF. Written as DNA, the CDR3 is TGTGCCAGCAGCAAGGGACAGGGGGAACAGCCCCAGCATTTT.

The rearrangement links TRBV5-4 to TRBJ2-5, with 8 nucleotides matching TRBD1. Germline CDR1 reads SGHNT; CDR2 reads YYREEE (reference sequence). V shed 4 bases, J shed 3 bases, and the junction held 2 bases outside the gene matches. The CDR3 loop spans 13 amino acids. The CDR3 sequence is CASSQTGEETQYF. As DNA, the CDR3 is TGTGCCAGCAGCCAGACAGGGGAAGAGACCCAGTACTTC.

This clone was observed a handful of times. V usage is TRBV4-1 and J usage is TRBJ2-3; TRBD2 aligns across 11 bases. CDR1 is MGHRA, CDR2 YSYEKL, per germline. The ends lost 0 bases at V and 6 bases at J; junction bases unmatched: 8. The CDR3 is 17 residues long. CDR3 sequence (DNA): TGCGCCAGCAGCCAAGAACTTAGCGGGGGGGCCCGGGATACGCAGTATTTT. Encoded protein: CASSQELSGGARDTQYF.

The rearrangement links TRBV10-3 to TRBJ1-2; 8 positions agree with TRBD1. Germline CDR1 ENHRY, CDR2 SYGVKD. This CDR3 comprises 14 residues. J gave up 5 bases and V 6 bases, and 8 bases lay outside the gene matches. The CDR3 DNA reads TGTGCCATCAGAGGACAGGGCCTAATATATGGCTACACCTTC. Its protein is CAIRGQGLIYGYTF.

The V call is TRBV7-6, the J call TRBJ2-1; D is possibly TRBD1 (6 bases). Germline lookup yields CDR1 SGHVS and CDR2 FNYEAQ. This CDR3 region has 16 residues. V lost 6 bases and J 1 base, leaving 16 bases between the germline ends. The CDR3 here is CASRPIRDKSYNEQFF. In nucleotides, the CDR3 is TGTGCCAGCAGGCCTATCCGGGACAAATCCTACAATGAGCAGTTCTTC.

This chain links TRBV7-3 with TRBJ2-3; TRBD2 agrees at 9 bases. The V gene end was trimmed by 3 bases and the J gene end by 1 base; junction bases not matched to a gene: 2. This CDR3 has 15 amino acids. Germline CDR1 SGHTA, CDR2 FQGTGA. The CDR3 coding sequence is TGTGCCAGCAGCTTTAGCGGGGGACGCACAGATACGCAGTATTTT. Encoded protein: CASSFSGGRTDTQYF.

The chain carries TRBV30 and TRBJ1-1; D is unresolved. Germline-derived CDR1 and CDR2 are GTSNPN and SVGIG (reference sequence). The ends were cut back, 2 bases at V and 7 bases at J, with 14 bases in the middle. This CDR3 is 13 amino acids long. In nucleotides, the CDR3 is TGTGCCTGGAGTTCCAGCGGGAGGGTTGAAGCTTTCTTT. Its translation is CAWSSSGRVEAFF.

This clone was detected only a few times. V is TRBV29-1 and J is TRBJ2-2, with 10 bases that match TRBD2. Germline V gene data show CDR1 as SQVTM and CDR2 as ANQGSEA. V shed 6 bases, J shed 3 bases, and the junction held 7 bases outside the gene matches. This CDR3 has 15 amino acids. CDR3 sequence reads: CSVAGTSADTGELFF. CDR3 coding DNA: TGCAGCGTAGCCGGGACTAGCGCGGACACCGGGGAGCTGTTTTTT.

The V gene is TRBV23-1, the J gene TRBJ2-2; D might be TRBD1 (6 bases). TRBV23-1 is treated as an ORF (open reading frame) with a function not yet certain. V shed 8 bases and J shed 1 base, with 14 bases lying between them. CDR3 length equals 15 residues. In nucleotides, the CDR3 is TGCGCCAGCGCCTACAGGGCCTTGAACACCGGGGAGCTGTTTTTT. Protein: CASAYRALNTGELFF.

V is TRBV7-2 and J is TRBJ1-3; 9 nucleotides match TRBD1. The CDR3 extends over 17 amino acids. Germline lookup yields CDR1 SGHTA and CDR2 FQGNSA. Unmatched junction bases numbered 12, after V lost 5 bases and J lost 4 bases. The CDR3 spells CASSPGQGGDVGNTIYF. The DNA for the CDR3 is TGTGCCAGCAGCCCGGGACAGGGAGGAGACGTAGGAAACACCATATATTTT.

This chain links TRBV11-1 with TRBJ2-1; 7 bases fit TRBD2. V lost 0 bases, J lost 7 bases, and 3 bases stayed unmatched. The CDR3 covers 14 residues. Per germline, CDR1 SGHAT and CDR2 FQDESV (reference sequence). The DNA of the CDR3 is TGTGCCAGCAGCTTAGCGTTCGGGGGGAATGAGCAGTTCTTC. Translated, it gives CASSLAFGGNEQFF.

The V call is TRBV10-3, the J call TRBJ2-3, with 11 bases that match TRBD2. V gave up 10 bases and J gave up 5 bases; unmatched junction bases: 5. Germline V CDR1 and CDR2: ENHRY, SYGVKD. The CDR3 runs to 13 residues. DNA of the CDR3: TGTGCCACCGTACTAGCGGGGGAAGATACGCAGTATTTT. It codes for CATVLAGEDTQYF.

This clone was seen just once. The chain combines TRBV28 with TRBJ1-2, with 7 bases that match TRBD1. Per germline, CDR1 MDHEN and CDR2 SYDVKM. The J segment lost 0 bases and the V segment lost 5 bases, leaving 12 bases of the junction unmatched. The CDR3 loop spans 17 amino acids. DNA for the CDR3: TGTGCCAGCAGTATTTTCTATGGGACAGAGTCTAACTATGGCTACACCTTC. Protein: CASSIFYGTESNYGYTF.

The chain uses TRBV9 and TRBJ2-3; D is undetermined. Between the trimmed V and J ends, which lost 0 bases and 6 bases, there was a span of 8 bases. Per the germline V gene, CDR1 is SGDLS and CDR2 is YYNGEE. This CDR3 region has 13 residues. The chain's CDR3 is CASSVDRVDTQYF. The CDR3 bases are TGTGCCAGCAGCGTAGATCGGGTTGATACGCAGTATTTT.

This chain connects TRBV19 to TRBJ2-1; 9 bases match TRBD1. Trimming took 4 bases from V and 6 from J; bases not matched to a gene: 10. This CDR3 contains 16 residues. CDR1 and CDR2 from the germline V gene are LNHDA and SQIVND (reference sequence). This CDR3 reads CASSTRGRDRVNEQFF. In nucleotides, the CDR3 is TGTGCCAGTAGTACAAGGGGCCGGGACAGGGTCAATGAGCAGTTCTTC. The whole variable domain, filled in from reference TRBV19 and TRBJ2-1, reads DGGITQSPKYLFRKEGQNVTLSCEQNLNHDAMYWYRQDPGQGLRLIYYSQIVNDFQKGDIAEGYSVSREKKESFPLTVTSAQKNPTAFYLCASSTRGRDRVNEQFFGPGTRLTVL.

The chain recombines TRBV7-9 with TRBJ2-2; TRBD1 aligns across 9 bases. CDR1 and CDR2 from the germline V gene are SEHNR and FQNEAQ (reference sequence). This CDR3 is built from 13 residues. J was trimmed by 9 bases and V by 6 bases; bases with no gene match: 5. The CDR3 sequence: CASRVTGGRELFF. The CDR3 nucleotides are TGTGCCAGCAGGGTCACAGGGGGCCGGGAGCTGTTTTTT. The complete variable domain, with remaining parts taken from reference TRBV7-9 and TRBJ2-2, reads DTGVSQNPRHKITKRGQNVTFRCDPISEHNRLYWYRQTLGQGPEFLTYFQNEAQLEKSRLLSDRFSAERPKGSFSTLEIQRTEQGDSAMYLCASRVTGGRELFFGEGSRLTVL.

This clone was seen a few times. J is TRBJ2-2 and V is TRBV7-2; 8 bases fit TRBD1. CDR1 is SGHTA and CDR2 is FQGNSA in the germline V gene. CDR3 length: 16 residues. V trimming: 4 bases; J trimming: 7 bases; junction bases outside the gene matches: 11. CDR3 sequence reads: CASSWADRVMGGELFF. The CDR3 region has the DNA TGTGCCAGCAGCTGGGCGGACAGGGTAATGGGCGGGGAGCTGTTTTTT.

The table lists this clone with a count of one. The CDR3 region has the DNA TGTGCCAGCAGCTTGTATCAGGGGGCCACCGAGCAGTACTTC. This gives the protein CASSLYQGATEQYF. The chain has TRBV5-4 and TRBJ2-7, with 8 bases aligning to TRBD1. With 1 base clipped from V and 6 bases from J, the junction kept 6 bases outside the gene matches. CDR1 SGHNT and CDR2 YYREEE come from the germline V gene (reference sequence). This CDR3 has 14 amino acids.

This chain joins TRBV9 and TRBJ1-3; D perhaps matches TRBD1 (5 bases). Between the trimmed V and J ends, which lost 1 base and 4 bases, there was a span of 12 bases. The V gene's germline CDR1 is SGDLS and CDR2 YYNGEE. The CDR3 extends over 15 amino acids. CDR3 DNA: TGTGCCAGCAGCGTACAATCAGGGTACGGAAACACCATATATTTT. This translates into CASSVQSGYGNTIYF.

This chain connects TRBV28 to TRBJ2-2, with D uncertain. CDR3 length equals 13 residues. Trimming left V 5 bases short and J 1 base short, with 5 bases between. Per germline, CDR1 MDHEN and CDR2 SYDVKM. The CDR3, as DNA: TGTGCCAGCAGTATCAGGAACACCGGGGAGCTGTTTTTT. Protein: CASSIRNTGELFF.

This chain uses TRBV5-1 with TRBJ2-7, with 7 bases that match TRBD1. The CDR3 runs 15 residues. V shed 2 bases, J shed 2 bases, and the junction held 7 bases outside the gene matches. The V gene's germline CDR1 is SGHRS and CDR2 YFSETQ. CDR3 DNA sequence: TGCGCCAGCAGCTTACAAACAGGGGATACCTACGAGCAGTACTTC. Residues: CASSLQTGDTYEQYF.

V gene TRBV28 combines with J gene TRBJ2-7; no clear D. V lost 6 bases to trimming and J lost 0 bases, with 6 bases between them. Germline lookup yields CDR1 MDHEN and CDR2 SYDVKM. CDR3 length equals 12 residues. The CDR3: CASSLYSYEQYF. Here the CDR3 DNA reads TGTGCCAGCAGCCTGTACTCCTACGAGCAGTACTTC.

The chain combines TRBV7-9 with TRBJ2-5, with D perhaps TRBD1 (5 bases). CDR1 and CDR2 (germline): SEHNR, FQNEAQ (reference sequence). The ends were cut back, 0 bases at V and 9 bases at J, with 17 bases in the middle. The CDR3 covers 15 residues. As DNA, the CDR3 is TGTGCCAGCAGCTTAGCTTCAGACGACAAGGGGTCCCAGTACTTC. This codes for CASSLASDDKGSQYF.

The chain's CDR3 is CASTTGTKFLIPSSSGANVLTF. For the CDR3, the DNA is TGTGCCAGCACTACCGGGACTAAGTTTTTAATCCCCTCAAGCTCTGGGGCCAACGTCCTGACTTTC. The chain combines TRBV21-1 with TRBJ2-6; the table's TRBD2 call for D was not verified on the DNA. TRBV21-1 corresponds to a pseudogene. This CDR3 contains 22 residues.

The chain uses TRBV9 and TRBJ2-1; D is uncertain. The germline V gene encodes CDR1 SGDLS and CDR2 YYNGEE. V was shortened by 3 bases and J by 6 bases, with 7 bases between the two germline ends. The CDR3 length is 12 residues. CDR3 coding DNA: TGTGCCAGCAGCGGGAGTACCAATGAGCAGTTCTTC. Its protein is CASSGSTNEQFF. Drawing the rest from reference TRBV9 and TRBJ2-1, the complete variable domain is DSGVTQTPKHLITATGQRVTLRCSPRSGDLSVYWYQQSLDQGLQFLIQYYNGEERAKGNILERFSAQQFPDLHSELNLSSLELGDSALYFCASSGSTNEQFFGPGTRLTVL.